This T cell receptor (beta chain) is from a study of blood T cell repertoires in COVID-19. Turning to the study itself: Some COVID-19 samples were acute and others convalescent; all came from the United States, Italy and Spain. PBMCs, B-cell-depleted T cells, or T cells provided the cDNA or gDNA that made up the material.

Authors' methods: The authors estimated nucleated cell counts from reference gene primer amplification. Clones were read by immunoSEQ multiplex PCR, and TCRdb kept only the in-frame ones, dropping some. V and J calls and clone size are as listed in that table; D and trimming were resolved from the DNA. Found here are around 260,000 clones, 86% of them singletons; the top ten hold about 2.1%. This clone showed up just once. This clonotype was obtained from a young man with active or convalescent COVID-19. Sequenced material: peripheral blood.

The CDR3 DNA is TGCAGTGCTAGTCCCCTCGACAGGGCTACTGAAGCTTTCTTT. Translated, it gives CSASPLDRATEAFF. The J gene is TRBJ1-1, the V gene TRBV20-1; TRBD1 aligns across 7 bases. The CDR3 loop spans 14 amino acids. The V gene end was trimmed by 3 bases and the J gene end by 5 bases; junction bases not matched to a gene: 9. Germline V lookup: CDR1 DFQATT, CDR2 SNEGSKA (reference sequence).